These 28 T cell receptor beta chains were sequenced from one sample in a study of T cell changes during pregnancy in multiple sclerosis. Clones were sequenced by immunoSEQ multiplex PCR, and TCRdb holds only the in-frame ones, with some missing. The sample lists around 130,000 clones, 80% to 95% occurring once. The sample consisted of peripheral blood, taken before pregnancy. The receptor set was obtained from a female donor with multiple sclerosis, enrolled in a pregnancy study.

The chain joins TRBV6-1 to TRBJ1-1, with D uncertain. The germline CDR1 and CDR2 sequences are MNHNS and SASEGT. The CDR3 sequence is 14 residues long. With 5 bases removed from V and 1 base from J, the gap between germline ends came to 11 bases. The CDR3 DNA follows: TGTGCCAGCAGTTTCTCTCAGTCGAACACTGAAGCTTTCTTT. Translated, it gives CASSFSQSNTEAFF.

This clone has just one count. The chain is built from TRBV18 and TRBJ1-4, with D possibly TRBD1 on 6 matching bases. The germline V and J ends were trimmed by 3 bases and 4 bases, with 12 bases remaining between them. Per germline, CDR1 KGHSH and CDR2 LQKENI. This CDR3 is built from 15 residues. CDR3 DNA sequence: TGTGCCAGCTCACCCAACGCAGGGGATAATGAAAAACTGTTTTTT. This codes for CASSPNAGDNEKLFF.

The CDR3 loop reads CASSLEGRPGANVLTF. The CDR3 region has the DNA TGTGCCAGCAGCTTAGAGGGGAGGCCTGGGGCCAACGTCCTGACTTTC. The V call is TRBV7-9, the J call TRBJ2-6; possibly TRBD2 for D (6 bases). CDR3 length: 16 amino acids. The germline gives CDR1 SEHNR, CDR2 FQNEAQ (reference sequence). Trimming took off 1 base at V and 2 bases at J, with 9 bases between the two ends.

The CDR3 DNA sequence: TGTGCCACCAGCAGAGATAGGGCTAGCGGGAACACCGGGGAGCTGTTTTTT. Translation gives CATSRDRASGNTGELFF. The rearrangement joins TRBV15 to TRBJ2-2, with 7 positions matching TRBD2. Germline V gives CDR1 LNHNV, CDR2 YYDKDF (reference sequence). CDR3 length: 17 residues. The junction had 5 bases not matched to a gene; V was cut back by 0 bases and J by 1 base.

The chain links TRBV9 to TRBJ1-3, with D possibly being TRBD1 (6 bases). V was trimmed by 6 bases and J by 4 bases, leaving 17 bases between them. Germline values: CDR1 SGDLS, CDR2 YYNGEE. The CDR3 consists of 15 residues. The CDR3 bases are TGTGCCAGCAAGAGAAAGGGGGTGATCGGAAACACCATATATTTT. Translation: CASKRKGVIGNTIYF. The whole variable domain, remainder taken from reference TRBV9 and TRBJ1-3, is DSGVTQTPKHLITATGQRVTLRCSPRSGDLSVYWYQQSLDQGLQFLIQYYNGEERAKGNILERFSAQQFPDLHSELNLSSLELGDSALYFCASKRKGVIGNTIYFGEGSWLTVV.

This clone was recorded once. The V and J genes are TRBV29-1 and TRBJ1-1; no definite D call. CDR3 size: 13 residues. Trimming removed 6 bases at V and 1 base at J, with 12 bases between. Germline V gene lookup returns CDR1 SQVTM and CDR2 ANQGSEA. The CDR3 DNA is TGCAGCGTCTCTGTCGGAGCGAACACTGAAGCTTTCTTT. Translating gives CSVSVGANTEAFF.

This clone was counted only a few times. This sample also contains other DNA sequences that code for the same CDR3. The chain couples TRBV19 to TRBJ1-1, with D unresolved. Germline CDR1 reads LNHDA; CDR2 reads SQIVND (reference sequence). This CDR3 has 13 amino acids. V dropped 3 bases and J dropped 2 bases, with 7 bases sitting between them. As DNA, the CDR3 is TGTGCCAGTAGTATCAGTGGCAACACTGAAGCTTTCTTT. Amino acids: CASSISGNTEAFF.

The rearrangement joins TRBV7-2 to TRBJ2-5; D not resolved. Deletions cut 4 bases from V and 7 bases from J, with 7 bases between. CDR3 size: 11 residues. Germline lookup yields CDR1 SGHTA and CDR2 FQGNSA. The CDR3 sequence: CASSSTGTQYF. The CDR3 DNA reads as TGTGCCAGCAGCTCAACTGGGACCCAGTACTTC.

The chain links TRBV15 to TRBJ2-7; 9 bases are a match to TRBD1. The V gene end was trimmed by 3 bases and the J gene end by 4 bases; junction bases not matched to a gene: 10. This CDR3 spans 16 amino acids. The V gene's germline CDR1 is LNHNV and CDR2 YYDKDF (reference sequence). The CDR3 coding sequence is TGTGCCACCAGCAGTATCGCGGGACAGGGTGGTTACGAGCAGTACTTC. Protein sequence: CATSSIAGQGGYEQYF.

V and J are TRBV5-6 and TRBJ1-2; D gene unclear. Between the trimmed V and J ends, which lost 1 base and 7 bases, there was a span of 14 bases. Germline CDR1 SGHDT, CDR2 YYEEEE. The CDR3 covers 14 residues. The DNA for the CDR3 is TGTGCCAGCAGCTTGTATCTGCGCCCCTTTGGCTACACCTTC. It yields the protein CASSLYLRPFGYTF.

The rearrangement joins TRBV5-1 to TRBJ2-5, with 14 bases lining up with TRBD2. The CDR3 loop spans 18 amino acids. Trimming at V came to 4 bases and at J to 4 bases, leaving 12 bases not matched to a gene. Germline V CDR1 and CDR2: SGHRS, YFSETQ. The CDR3 coding sequence is TGCGCCAGCAGCCCACAGGGACTAGCGGGAGATTTAGGAGAGACCCAGTACTTC. It translates to CASSPQGLAGDLGETQYF.

The gene calls are TRBV27 and TRBJ2-1; TRBD2 matches 9 bases. Losses at the gene ends were 6 bases for V and 5 bases for J; bases not matched to a gene: 5. CDR1 MNHEY and CDR2 SMNVEV come from the germline V gene (reference sequence). The CDR3 covers 14 residues. CDR3 amino acids: CASRGAGGHNEQFF. The DNA for the CDR3 is TGTGCCAGCAGAGGAGCGGGGGGACACAATGAGCAGTTCTTC.

The chain couples TRBV9 to TRBJ1-6, with 9 bases matching TRBD1. J gave up 2 bases and V 3 bases, and 6 bases lay outside the gene matches. CDR3 length: 17 residues. The germline gives CDR1 SGDLS, CDR2 YYNGEE. The CDR3, as DNA: TGTGCCAGCAGCGCCCGACAGGGGGTAACCTATAATTCACCCCTCCACTTT. This gives the protein CASSARQGVTYNSPLHF.

This clone was seen once. CDR3 amino acids: CASSRQTGVSYEQYF. The CDR3 region has the DNA TGTGCCAGCAGTAGGCAGACAGGGGTTTCCTACGAGCAGTACTTC. This chain connects TRBV2 to TRBJ2-7; TRBD1 agrees at 8 bases. In germline, CDR1 is SNHLY, CDR2 FYNNEI. The CDR3 spans 15 residues. Trimming at V came to 5 bases and at J to 1 base, leaving 7 bases not matched to a gene.

This chain links TRBV7-2 with TRBJ2-7; D not certain. Germline lookup yields CDR1 SGHTA and CDR2 FQGNSA. V was shortened by 7 bases and J by 0 bases, with 13 bases between the two germline ends. This CDR3 contains 14 residues. This CDR3 is CASTLRRSSYEQYF. CDR3 nucleotides: TGTGCCAGCACCCTTCGAAGGAGCTCCTACGAGCAGTACTTC. Full variable domain (missing parts from reference TRBV7-2 and TRBJ2-7): GAGVSQSPSNKVTEKGKDVELRCDPISGHTALYWYRQSLGQGLEFLIYFQGNSAPDKSGLPSDRFSAERTGGSVSTLTIQRTQQEDSAVYLCASTLRRSSYEQYFGPGTRLTVT.

This clone was recorded only once. This chain connects TRBV19 to TRBJ2-3, with no clear D. Trimming took off 3 bases at V and 4 bases at J, with 11 bases between the two ends. Germline CDR1 is LNHDA and CDR2 is SQIVND (reference sequence). CDR3 length: 14 amino acids. CDR3 DNA: TGTGCCAGTAGTATTCGGCCCCGGGCAGATACGCAGTATTTT. This gives the protein CASSIRPRADTQYF.

The rearrangement links TRBV14 to TRBJ1-5; TRBD1 is a possible D gene (6 bases). V was pared by 1 base and J by 4 bases, with 8 bases between. This CDR3 region has 14 residues. Germline V gives CDR1 SGHDN, CDR2 FVKESK. Here the CDR3 reads CASSQGGGNQPQHF. The CDR3 DNA follows: TGTGCCAGCAGCCAAGGAGGGGGAAATCAGCCCCAGCATTTT.

This rearrangement joins TRBV28 to TRBJ1-4; no definite D call. The germline V gene encodes CDR1 MDHEN and CDR2 SYDVKM. The CDR3 has 15 residues. V was cut by 3 bases and J by 2 bases, with 10 bases left in between. The CDR3 DNA reads as TGTGCCAGCAGTTTTAGAGGTCTCACTAATGAAAAACTGTTTTTT. It is translated as CASSFRGLTNEKLFF.

The chain couples TRBV7-3 to TRBJ2-7; TRBD1 might be the D (6 bases). CDR3 size: 13 residues. Per germline, CDR1 SGHTA and CDR2 FQGTGA. Trimming took off 5 bases at V and 3 bases at J, with 11 bases between the two ends. The CDR3 sequence is CASSRDTYYEQYF. The CDR3 bases are TGTGCCAGCAGCCGGGACACCTACTACGAGCAGTACTTC.

This chain uses TRBV11-2 with TRBJ1-1, with unresolved D. CDR1 is SGHAT, CDR2 FQNNGV, per germline. Deletions cut 4 bases from V and 0 bases from J, with 18 bases between. CDR3 length: 17 residues. The CDR3 protein is CASSSLLGRLLNTEAFF. The CDR3 region has the DNA TGTGCCAGCAGCTCCCTACTAGGGAGGCTCCTGAACACTGAAGCTTTCTTT.

This clone was found once. The chain links TRBV19 to TRBJ2-3; 7 bases align to TRBD1. Per the germline V gene, CDR1 is LNHDA and CDR2 is SQIVND (reference sequence). This CDR3 is 16 amino acids long. The V segment lost 5 bases and the J segment 3 bases; nucleotides outside the gene matches: 11. The CDR3 DNA is TGTGCCAGTAGTCCGGGGCCTAACAGGGGAACAGATACGCAGTATTTT. It yields the protein CASSPGPNRGTDTQYF.

This chain links TRBV6-1 with TRBJ1-1; D remains ambiguous. CDR3 size: 14 residues. Trimming took 4 bases from V and 0 from J, leaving 9 bases between them. Per germline, CDR1 MNHNS and CDR2 SASEGT. The CDR3 region has the DNA TGTGCCAGCAGTGTACGCGGGTTGAACACTGAAGCTTTCTTT. It is translated as CASSVRGLNTEAFF.

This chain uses TRBV29-1 with TRBJ2-1; D may be TRBD1 (5 bases). From germline, CDR1 is SQVTM and CDR2 ANQGSEA. The CDR3 spans 11 residues. V was trimmed by 4 bases and J by 7 bases, leaving 8 bases between them. The CDR3: CSVGKGNEQFF. The CDR3 nucleotides are TGCAGCGTTGGAAAGGGGAATGAGCAGTTCTTC.

This sequence joins TRBV5-1 and TRBJ1-5; 9 bases match TRBD1. J was trimmed by 1 base and V by 3 bases; bases with no gene match: 8. The CDR3 covers 17 residues. Germline V gene data show CDR1 as SGHRS and CDR2 as YFSETQ. The CDR3 nucleotides are TGCGCCAGCAGCTCAAACAGGGGGCCGGGGAGCAATCAGCCCCAGCATTTT. Protein sequence: CASSSNRGPGSNQPQHF.

This chain links TRBV7-2 with TRBJ2-2; perhaps TRBD1 as D (5 bases). Trimming pared 7 bases from V and 7 bases from J, leaving 19 bases between. The CDR3 is 15 residues long. Germline V gene data show CDR1 as SGHTA and CDR2 as FQGNSA. The chain's CDR3 is CASTFSRVMGGELFF. The CDR3 nucleotides read TGTGCCAGCACCTTTTCCAGGGTTATGGGCGGGGAGCTGTTTTTT.

The chain couples TRBV4-2 to TRBJ1-5, with 12 bases fitting TRBD1. This CDR3 spans 16 amino acids. V was clipped by 1 base and J by 6 bases; unmatched bases: 4. From germline, CDR1 is LGHNA and CDR2 YNFKEQ. The CDR3 DNA is TGTGCCAGCAGCCAAGGGCGGGACAGGGGGCCTCAGCCCCAGCATTTT. Translation: CASSQGRDRGPQPQHF.

The chain couples TRBV11-2 to TRBJ2-7; D might be TRBD1 (6 bases). Germline V lookup: CDR1 SGHAT, CDR2 FQNNGV. CDR3 size: 16 residues. V dropped 5 bases and J dropped 7 bases, with 24 bases sitting between them. The CDR3: CASSQIQGRGRKEQYF. CDR3 DNA sequence: TGTGCCAGCAGCCAAATACAGGGAAGAGGGCGAAAAGAGCAGTACTTC.

The rearrangement joins TRBV30 to TRBJ1-5, with TRBD1 matching 7 bases. Trimming cost V 2 bases and J 2 bases; bases outside gene matches: 3. This CDR3 is 14 amino acids long. The germline V gene has CDR1 GTSNPN and CDR2 SVGIG (reference sequence). CDR3 loop: CAWSLQGGNQPQHF. Written as DNA, the CDR3 is TGTGCCTGGAGTCTCCAGGGGGGCAATCAGCCCCAGCATTTT.